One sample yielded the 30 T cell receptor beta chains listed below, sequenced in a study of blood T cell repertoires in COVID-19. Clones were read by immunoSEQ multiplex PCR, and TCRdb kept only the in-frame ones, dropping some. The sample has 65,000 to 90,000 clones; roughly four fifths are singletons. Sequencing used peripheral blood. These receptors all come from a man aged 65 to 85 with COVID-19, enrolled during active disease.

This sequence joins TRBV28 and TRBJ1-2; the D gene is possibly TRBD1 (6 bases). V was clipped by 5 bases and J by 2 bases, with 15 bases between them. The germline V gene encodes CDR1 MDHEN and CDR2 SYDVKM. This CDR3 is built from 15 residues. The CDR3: CASSLPGQGNYGYTF. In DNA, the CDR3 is TGTGCCAGCAGTCTCCCCGGGCAGGGGAACTATGGCTACACCTTC.

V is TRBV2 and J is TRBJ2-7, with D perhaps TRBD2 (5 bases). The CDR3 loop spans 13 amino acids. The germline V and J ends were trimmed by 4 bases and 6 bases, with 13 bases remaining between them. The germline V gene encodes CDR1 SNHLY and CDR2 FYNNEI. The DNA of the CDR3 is TGTGCCAGCAGTGGGGCTAGCACGACCGAGCAGTACTTC. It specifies CASSGASTTEQYF.

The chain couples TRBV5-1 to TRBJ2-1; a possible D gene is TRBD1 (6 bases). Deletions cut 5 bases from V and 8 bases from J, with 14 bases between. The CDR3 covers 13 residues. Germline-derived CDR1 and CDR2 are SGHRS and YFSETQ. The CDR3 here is CASSLDTGYEQFF. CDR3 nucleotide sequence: TGCGCCAGCAGTTTAGACACAGGGTATGAGCAGTTCTTC.

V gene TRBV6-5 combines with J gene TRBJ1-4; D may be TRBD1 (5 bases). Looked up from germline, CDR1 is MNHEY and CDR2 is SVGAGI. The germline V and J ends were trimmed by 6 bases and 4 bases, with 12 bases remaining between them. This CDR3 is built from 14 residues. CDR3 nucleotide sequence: TGTGCCAGCAGACTCGACAGTTATAATGAAAAACTGTTTTTT. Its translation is CASRLDSYNEKLFF.

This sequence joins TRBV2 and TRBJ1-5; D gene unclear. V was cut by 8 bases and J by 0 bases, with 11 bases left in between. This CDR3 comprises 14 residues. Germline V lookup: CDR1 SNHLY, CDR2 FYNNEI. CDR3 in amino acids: CASGWEGSNQPQHF. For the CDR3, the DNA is TGTGCCAGCGGTTGGGAGGGTAGCAATCAGCCCCAGCATTTT.

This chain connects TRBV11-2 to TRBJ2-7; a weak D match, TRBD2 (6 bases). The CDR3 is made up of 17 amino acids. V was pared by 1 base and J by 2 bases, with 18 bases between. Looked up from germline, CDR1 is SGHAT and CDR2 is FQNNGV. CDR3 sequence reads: CASSLVGGWGQTYEQYF. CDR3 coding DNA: TGTGCCAGCAGCTTAGTGGGAGGCTGGGGCCAAACCTACGAGCAGTACTTC.

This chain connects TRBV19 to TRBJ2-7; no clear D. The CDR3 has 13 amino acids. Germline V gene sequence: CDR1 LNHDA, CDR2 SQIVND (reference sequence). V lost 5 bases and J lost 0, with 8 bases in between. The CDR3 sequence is CASSFQVSYEQYF. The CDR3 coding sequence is TGTGCCAGTAGTTTCCAGGTCTCCTACGAGCAGTACTTC.

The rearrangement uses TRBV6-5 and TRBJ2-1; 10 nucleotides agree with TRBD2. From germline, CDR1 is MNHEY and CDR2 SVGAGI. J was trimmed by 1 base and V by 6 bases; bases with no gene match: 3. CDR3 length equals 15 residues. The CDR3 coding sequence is TGTGCCAGCAGCAGTAGCGGGGGGTCCTACAATGAGCAGTTCTTC. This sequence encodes CASSSSGGSYNEQFF.

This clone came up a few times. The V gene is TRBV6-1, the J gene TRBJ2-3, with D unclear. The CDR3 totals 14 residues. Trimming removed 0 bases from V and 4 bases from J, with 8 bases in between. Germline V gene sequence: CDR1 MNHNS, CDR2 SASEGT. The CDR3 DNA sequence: TGTGCCAGCAGTGAAGCACTGGGCGCAGATACGCAGTATTTT. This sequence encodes CASSEALGADTQYF.

The chain's CDR3 is CASRLGTNSNQPQHF. The DNA for the CDR3 is TGTGCCAGCAGGCTGGGGACAAATAGCAATCAGCCCCAGCATTTT. The chain is built from TRBV6-5 and TRBJ1-5, with D possibly TRBD1 on 6 matching bases. Germline V gene lookup returns CDR1 MNHEY and CDR2 SVGAGI. Trimming left V 6 bases short and J 0 bases short, with 12 bases between. The CDR3 contains 15 residues.

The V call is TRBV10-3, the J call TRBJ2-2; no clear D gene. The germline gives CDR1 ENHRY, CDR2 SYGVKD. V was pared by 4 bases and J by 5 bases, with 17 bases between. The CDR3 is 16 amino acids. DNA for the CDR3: TGTGCCATCAGTGCGGTTCGTAGTTCAAGTACCGGGGAGCTGTTTTTT. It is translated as CAISAVRSSSTGELFF.

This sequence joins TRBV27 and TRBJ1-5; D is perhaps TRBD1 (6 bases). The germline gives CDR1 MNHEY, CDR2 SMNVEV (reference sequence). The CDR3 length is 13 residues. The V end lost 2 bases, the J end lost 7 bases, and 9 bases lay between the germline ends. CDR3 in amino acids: CASSLKDRQPQHF. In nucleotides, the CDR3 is TGTGCCAGCAGTTTAAAAGACAGGCAGCCCCAGCATTTT.

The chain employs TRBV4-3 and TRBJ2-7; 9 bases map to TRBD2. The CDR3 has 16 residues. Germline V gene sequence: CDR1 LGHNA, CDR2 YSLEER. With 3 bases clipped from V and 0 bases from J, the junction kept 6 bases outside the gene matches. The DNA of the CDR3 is TGCGCCAGCAGCCACTTCTTAGCGGGAGCCTCCTACGAGCAGTACTTC. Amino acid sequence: CASSHFLAGASYEQYF.

The DNA for the CDR3 is TGTGCCAGCAGCTTGGCCGGGACAGGGGACGGCTACACCTTC. This gives the protein CASSLAGTGDGYTF. V usage is TRBV5-8 and J usage is TRBJ1-2; 10 bases fit TRBD1. Germline V gene sequence: CDR1 SGHTS, CDR2 YDEGEE. This CDR3 has 14 residues. The trim removed 0 bases at V and 8 bases at J, leaving 4 bases unmatched.

The chain's CDR3 is CASTLSGGRSTDTQYF. The CDR3 DNA follows: TGTGCCAGCACCCTATCCGGAGGGAGGTCGACAGATACGCAGTATTTT. The chain couples TRBV28 to TRBJ2-3; tentatively, D is TRBD2 (6 bases). V lost 7 bases and J 3 bases, leaving 20 bases between the germline ends. The CDR3 runs 16 residues. The germline V gene encodes CDR1 MDHEN and CDR2 SYDVKM.

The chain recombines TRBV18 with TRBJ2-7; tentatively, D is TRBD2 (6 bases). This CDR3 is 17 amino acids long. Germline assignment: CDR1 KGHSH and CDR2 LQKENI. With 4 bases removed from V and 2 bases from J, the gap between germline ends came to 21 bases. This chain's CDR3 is CASSRVIGGDHPYEQYF. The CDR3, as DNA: TGTGCCAGCTCACGGGTGATCGGGGGAGACCATCCCTACGAGCAGTACTTC.

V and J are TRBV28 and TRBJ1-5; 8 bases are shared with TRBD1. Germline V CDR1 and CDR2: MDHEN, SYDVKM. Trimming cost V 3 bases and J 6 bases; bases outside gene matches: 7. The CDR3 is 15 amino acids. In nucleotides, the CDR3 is TGTGCCAGCAGTTTTTTCCAGGGGGCCTCTCAGCCCCAGCATTTT. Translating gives CASSFFQGASQPQHF.

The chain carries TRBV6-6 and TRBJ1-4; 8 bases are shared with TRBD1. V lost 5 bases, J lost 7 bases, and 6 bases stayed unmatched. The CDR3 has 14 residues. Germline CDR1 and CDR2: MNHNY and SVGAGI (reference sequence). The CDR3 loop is CASSPGGFREKLFF. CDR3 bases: TGTGCCAGCAGTCCAGGGGGCTTTCGTGAAAAACTGTTTTTT.

CDR3 region: CASSQDRGQGLSGNTIYF. The CDR3 DNA is TGTGCCAGCAGCCAAGATCGGGGACAGGGACTCTCTGGAAACACCATATATTTT. The chain joins TRBV14 to TRBJ1-3, with 9 bases aligning to TRBD1. Germline CDR1 is SGHDN and CDR2 is FVKESK. The V and J ends lost 0 bases and 0 bases, in that order; junction bases with no gene match: 6. The CDR3 is 18 residues long. Based on the CDR3 plus reference TRBV14 and TRBJ1-3, the full variable domain is EAGVTQFPSHSVIEKGQTVTLRCDPISGHDNLYWYRRVMGKEIKFLLHFVKESKQDESGMPNNRFLAERTGGTYSTLKVQPAELEDSGVYFCASSQDRGQGLSGNTIYFGEGSWLTVV.

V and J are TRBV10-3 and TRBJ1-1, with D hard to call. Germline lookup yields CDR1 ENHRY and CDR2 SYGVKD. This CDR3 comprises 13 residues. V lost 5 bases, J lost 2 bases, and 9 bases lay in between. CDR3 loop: CAISIAANTEAFF. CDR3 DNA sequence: TGTGCCATCAGTATAGCAGCCAACACTGAAGCTTTCTTT.

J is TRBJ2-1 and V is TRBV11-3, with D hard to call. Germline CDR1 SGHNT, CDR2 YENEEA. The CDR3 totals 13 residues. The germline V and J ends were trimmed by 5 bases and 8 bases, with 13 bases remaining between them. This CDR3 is CASSHTERHEQFF. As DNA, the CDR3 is TGTGCCAGCAGCCATACGGAGAGGCATGAGCAGTTCTTC.

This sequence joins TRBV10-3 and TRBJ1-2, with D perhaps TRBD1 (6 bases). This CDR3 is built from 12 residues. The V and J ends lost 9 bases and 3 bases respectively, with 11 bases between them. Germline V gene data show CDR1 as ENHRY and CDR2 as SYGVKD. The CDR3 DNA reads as TGTGCCATTAGAGCAGGGGACTATGGCTACACCTTC. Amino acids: CAIRAGDYGYTF.

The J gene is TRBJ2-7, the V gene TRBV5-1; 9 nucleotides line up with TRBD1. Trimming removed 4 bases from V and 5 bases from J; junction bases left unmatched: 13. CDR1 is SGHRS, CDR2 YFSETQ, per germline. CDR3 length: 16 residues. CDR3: CASSLRTGGGPDEQYF. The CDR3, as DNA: TGCGCCAGCAGCCTCCGCACAGGGGGCGGCCCTGACGAGCAGTACTTC.

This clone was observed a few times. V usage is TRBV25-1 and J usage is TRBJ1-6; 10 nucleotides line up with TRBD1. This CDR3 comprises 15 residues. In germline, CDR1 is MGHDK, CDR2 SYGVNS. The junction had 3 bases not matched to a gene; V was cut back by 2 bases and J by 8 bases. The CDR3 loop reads CASSEGGTGDSPLHF. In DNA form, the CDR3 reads TGTGCCAGCAGTGAAGGGGGGACAGGGGATTCACCCCTCCACTTT.

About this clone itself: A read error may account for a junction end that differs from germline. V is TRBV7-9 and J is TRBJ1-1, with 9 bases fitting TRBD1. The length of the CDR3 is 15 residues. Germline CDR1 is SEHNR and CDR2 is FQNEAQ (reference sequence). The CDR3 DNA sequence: TGTGTCAGCAGCCCGCCGACAGGGGGGAACACTGAAGCTTTCTTT. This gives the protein CVSSPPTGGNTEAFF.

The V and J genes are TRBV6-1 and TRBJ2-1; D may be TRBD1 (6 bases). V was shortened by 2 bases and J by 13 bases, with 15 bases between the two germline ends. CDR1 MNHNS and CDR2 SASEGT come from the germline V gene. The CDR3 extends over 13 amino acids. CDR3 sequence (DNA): TGTGCCAGCAGTGAAAGTGGTGGGGGCAGTCAGTTCTTC. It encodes CASSESGGGSQFF.

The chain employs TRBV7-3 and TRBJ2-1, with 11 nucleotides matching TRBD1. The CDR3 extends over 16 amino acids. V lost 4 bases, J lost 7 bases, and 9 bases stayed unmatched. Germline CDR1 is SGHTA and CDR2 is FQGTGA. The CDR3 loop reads CASSSPGQGVRNEQFF. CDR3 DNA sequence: TGTGCCAGCAGCTCCCCGGGACAGGGGGTCAGGAATGAGCAGTTCTTC.

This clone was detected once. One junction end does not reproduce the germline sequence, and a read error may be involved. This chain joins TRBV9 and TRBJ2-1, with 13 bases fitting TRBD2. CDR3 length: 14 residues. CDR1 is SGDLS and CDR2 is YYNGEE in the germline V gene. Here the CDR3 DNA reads TGTGCCAGCAGCGTCGGGACTAGCGGGGCGGCCCTACTCTTC. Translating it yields CASSVGTSGAALLF.

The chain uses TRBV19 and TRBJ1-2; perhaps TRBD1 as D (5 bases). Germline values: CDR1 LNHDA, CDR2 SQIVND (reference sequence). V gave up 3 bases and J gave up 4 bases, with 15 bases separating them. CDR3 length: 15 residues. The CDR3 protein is CASSIGSGGGYGYTF. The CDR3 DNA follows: TGTGCCAGTAGTATCGGATCCGGCGGGGGCTATGGCTACACCTTC.

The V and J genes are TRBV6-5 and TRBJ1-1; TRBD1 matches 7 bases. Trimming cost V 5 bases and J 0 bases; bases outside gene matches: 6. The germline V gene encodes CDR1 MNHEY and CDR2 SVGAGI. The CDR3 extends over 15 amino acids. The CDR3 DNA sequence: TGTGCCAGCAGTACCCGGGGACAGCTGAACACTGAAGCTTTCTTT. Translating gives CASSTRGQLNTEAFF.